One sample yielded the 6 T cell receptor beta chains listed below, sequenced in a study of T-cell memory formation after mild COVID-19. A single record per CDR3 protein comes from TCRdb applying MiXCR to the 5' RACE reads. The sample lists about 110,000 distinct CDR3 sequences; under 15% were seen once. The source material was PBMCs or a T cell subset sorted from them (not recorded which). The receptors derive from a young man who had mild COVID-19 (a few samples of this study predate the infection). Cell type and time point are not known.

This rearrangement joins TRBV30 to TRBJ2-3; D is possibly TRBD2 (5 bases). CDR1 and CDR2 from the germline V gene are GTSNPN and SVGIG (reference sequence). Trimming stripped 4 bases from V and 2 bases from J, with 10 bases between. CDR3 length equals 13 residues. The CDR3 region has the DNA TGTGCCTGGACTAGCTGGACCACAGATACGCAGTATTTT. This sequence encodes CAWTSWTTDTQYF.

This clonotype has a single count. The chain has TRBV11-2 and TRBJ2-7; D is unresolved. From germline, CDR1 is SGHAT and CDR2 FQNNGV. CDR3 length: 13 amino acids. V was cut by 5 bases and J by 5 bases, with 13 bases left in between. The CDR3 loop is CASSTTGGDEQYF. DNA of the CDR3: TGTGCCAGCAGCACAACGGGTGGAGACGAGCAGTACTTC.

This clonotype was counted between two and nine times. The chain couples TRBV24-1 to TRBJ2-2; no definite D call. Looked up from germline, CDR1 is KGHDR and CDR2 is SFDVKD. The CDR3 extends over 17 amino acids. V lost 4 bases and J 1 base, leaving 15 bases between the germline ends. The CDR3, as DNA: TGTGCCACCAGTGACCCTTCTAGGAGCCGGAACACCGGGGAGCTGTTTTTT. Translating gives CATSDPSRSRNTGELFF.

The rearrangement links TRBV5-1 to TRBJ2-5; D not resolved. V lost 1 base, J lost 1 base, and 14 bases lay in between. CDR3 length: 16 amino acids. Germline V lookup: CDR1 SGHRS, CDR2 YFSETQ. This CDR3 reads CASSLWAETIQETQYF. The CDR3 DNA follows: TGCGCCAGCAGCTTGTGGGCAGAGACCATCCAAGAGACCCAGTACTTC.

The chain uses TRBV9 and TRBJ2-1, with D perhaps matching TRBD1 or TRBD2 (5 bases each). The germline V gene has CDR1 SGDLS and CDR2 YYNGEE. Trimming took off 1 base at V and 5 bases at J, with 13 bases between the two ends. The CDR3 spans 15 residues. Written as DNA, the CDR3 is TGTGCCAGCAGCGTATGGGACGATGGTAACAATGAGCAGTTCTTC. Its translation: CASSVWDDGNNEQFF.

This clonotype was found many times. The rearrangement links TRBV5-1 to TRBJ2-1, with D possibly being TRBD1 (6 bases). Germline-derived CDR1 and CDR2 are SGHRS and YFSETQ. The V end was cut by 1 base, the J end by 4 bases, with 9 bases between. The CDR3 runs 14 residues. CDR3 in DNA: TGCGCCAGCAGCTTGCTAGGACAGTACAATGAGCAGTTCTTC. Translating gives CASSLLGQYNEQFF.